The next 7 T cell receptor beta chains were all read from a single sample in a study of cytomegalovirus exposure and HLA in healthy donors. In the PCR, 60 Vbeta and 13 Jbeta primers were used. Using immunoSEQ multiplex PCR, the repertoire was profiled, and TCRdb retains in-frame clones only, with some absent. This sample has 150,000 to 200,000 clones, with roughly 85% found just once. The sample taken for sequencing was PBMCs. All receptors derive from a woman aged 45 to 65 in good health and CMV-seronegative.

On this clone: Other nucleotide sequences from this sample produce the same CDR3. The V gene is TRBV28, the J gene TRBJ2-7, with TRBD1 matching 10 bases. Looked up from germline, CDR1 is MDHEN and CDR2 is SYDVKM. The CDR3 is 14 amino acids. J gave up 4 bases and V 4 bases, and 4 bases lay outside the gene matches. The DNA for the CDR3 is TGTGCCAGCAGTTCTCCGGGACAGGGGTACGAGCAGTACTTC. It encodes CASSSPGQGYEQYF.

The V call is TRBV6-5, the J call TRBJ1-1; D possibly corresponds to TRBD1 (5 bases). The V gene lost 3 bases and the J gene lost 4 bases, with 12 bases spanning the gap. This CDR3 has 14 amino acids. Per the germline V gene, CDR1 is MNHEY and CDR2 is SVGAGI. CDR3 coding DNA: TGTGCCAGCAGTTATGACCAGGGAGGCACTGAAGCTTTCTTT. As protein: CASSYDQGGTEAFF.

This chain connects TRBV28 to TRBJ1-4; no clear D gene. CDR3 length: 14 residues. With 7 bases removed from V and 0 bases from J, the gap between germline ends came to 9 bases. Germline CDR1 reads MDHEN; CDR2 reads SYDVKM. The CDR3 DNA reads TGTGCCAGCACCCCCTACGCAACTAATGAAAAACTGTTTTTT. Protein: CASTPYATNEKLFF.

This clone was counted between two and nine times. V is TRBV10-3 and J is TRBJ2-3; maybe TRBD2 (6 bases). The germline CDR1 and CDR2 sequences are ENHRY and SYGVKD. CDR3 length equals 17 residues. V dropped 3 bases and J dropped 3 bases, with 19 bases sitting between them. DNA for the CDR3: TGTGCCATCAGTGACCTCACTGCCAGGGCGGGGACAGATACGCAGTATTTT. Its translation: CAISDLTARAGTDTQYF.

The rearrangement joins TRBV9 to TRBJ1-2; 8 bases are shared with TRBD1. The CDR3 loop spans 16 amino acids. The J segment lost 5 bases and the V segment lost 2 bases, leaving 11 bases of the junction unmatched. Germline V CDR1 and CDR2: SGDLS, YYNGEE. The CDR3 bases are TGTGCCAGCAGCGTTCAGGACAGGGCAATAGGGTATGGCTACACCTTC. Amino acids: CASSVQDRAIGYGYTF.

This rearrangement joins TRBV6-1 to TRBJ1-2; no clear D gene. Germline V gene data show CDR1 as MNHNS and CDR2 as SASEGT. The CDR3 has 11 residues. V shed 4 bases and J shed 4 bases, with 4 bases lying between them. CDR3 nucleotides: TGTGCCAGCAGTGTCAGCTATGGCTACACCTTC. Translated: CASSVSYGYTF.

V gene TRBV9 combines with J gene TRBJ2-2, with 7 bases fitting TRBD1. J was trimmed by 8 bases and V by 4 bases; bases with no gene match: 8. This CDR3 region has 14 residues. Germline CDR1 reads SGDLS; CDR2 reads YYNGEE. The CDR3 sequence is CASSPRTGRGELFF. In DNA, the CDR3 is TGTGCCAGCAGCCCCAGGACAGGAAGGGGGGAGCTGTTTTTT.